This T cell receptor (beta chain) was recorded in a study of T cell repertoires in cytomegalovirus infection. Across the study: A matching HLA type, together with CMV infection, was signaled by public TCR beta signatures.

This clonotype was counted between two and nine times. The antigen is not known. The CDR3 consists of 15 residues. CDR1 is MDHEN and CDR2 is SYDVKM in the germline V gene. V was trimmed by 2 bases and J by 9 bases, leaving 17 bases between them. Whole-study results and caveats: Across the ex vivo response, the dominant clonotypes were HLA-C-restricted CMV-specific TCR beta clonotypes.

TCRdb re-called the reads with MiXCR, one entry per CDR3 protein. The sample has approximately 910,000 distinct CDR3 sequences, approximately 33% seen once. This TCR was recovered from a human donor in good health (CMV status not recorded). Some clones in this sample may be carry-over from other donors' samples. This chain joins TRBV28 and TRBJ2-1, with D possibly matching TRBD1 (6 bases). Material: cultured CD8+ T cells from PBMCs, obtained from culture after CMV antigen stimulation. The CDR3 sequence is CASSLRVRGEVEQFF. In DNA form, the CDR3 reads TGTGCCAGCAGTTTACGTGTCAGGGGTGAGGTTGAGCAGTTCTTC. Complete variable domain (other parts from reference TRBV28 and TRBJ2-1): DVKVTQSSRYLVKRTGEKVFLECVQDMDHENMFWYRQDPGLGLRLIYFSYDVKMKEKGDIPEGYSVSREKKERFSLILESASTNQTSMYLCASSLRVRGEVEQFFGPGTRLTVL.